Listed here are 3 T cell receptor beta chains from one sample, sequenced in a study of beta chain features in type 1 diabetes. Expressed TCRB transcripts were sequenced, since all the RNA that had been isolated was reverse transcribed. The protocol was immunoSEQ multiplex PCR, while the TCRdb copy is restricted to in-frame clones and leaves out a portion. The sample holds more than 300,000 clones; 10% to 15% are singletons and the top ten take 0.017%. Sequenced: naive CD4+ T cells from blood. All receptors derive from a man younger than 30 in good health.

In its sample, this clone was seen a few times. V gene TRBV30 combines with J gene TRBJ1-5; D call uncertain. Deletions cut 0 bases from V and 9 bases from J, with 9 bases between. This CDR3 is built from 12 residues. In germline, CDR1 is GTSNPN, CDR2 SVGIG (reference sequence). In DNA form, the CDR3 reads TGTGCCTGGAGTGTACGCGAGGGGCCCCAGCATTTT. It encodes CAWSVREGPQHF.

This clone showed up just a few times. In DNA form, the CDR3 reads TGTGCCTGGAGCCCCACTTTGACCTACGAGCAGTACTTC. It translates to CAWSPTLTYEQYF. J is TRBJ2-7 and V is TRBV30; D gene uncertain. The V gene's germline CDR1 is GTSNPN and CDR2 SVGIG (reference sequence). This CDR3 region has 13 residues. V was trimmed by 3 bases and J by 2 bases, leaving 11 bases between them.

This sequence joins TRBV6-5 and TRBJ1-3, with TRBD1 as a possible D gene (5 bases). The CDR3 is 15 amino acids. CDR1 MNHEY and CDR2 SVGAGI come from the germline V gene. V shed 0 bases and J shed 9 bases, with 15 bases lying between them. The CDR3 loop reads CASSYSGLPAFTIYF. CDR3 nucleotide sequence: TGTGCCAGCAGTTACTCGGGACTCCCTGCTTTCACCATATATTTT.